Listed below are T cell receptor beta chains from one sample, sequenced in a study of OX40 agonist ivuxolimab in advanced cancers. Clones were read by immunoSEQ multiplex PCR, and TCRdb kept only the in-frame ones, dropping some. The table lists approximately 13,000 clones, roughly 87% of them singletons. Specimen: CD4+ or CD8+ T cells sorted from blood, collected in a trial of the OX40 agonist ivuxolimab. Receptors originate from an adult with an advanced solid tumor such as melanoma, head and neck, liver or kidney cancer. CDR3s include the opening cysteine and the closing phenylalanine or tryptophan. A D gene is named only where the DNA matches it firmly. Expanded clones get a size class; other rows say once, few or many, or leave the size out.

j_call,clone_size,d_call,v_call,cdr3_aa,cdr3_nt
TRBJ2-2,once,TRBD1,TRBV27,CASSLGTGLNTGELFF,TGTGCCAGCAGTTTAGGGACAGGGCTAAACACCGGGGAGCTGTTTTTT
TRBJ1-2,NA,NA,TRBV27,CASSLSGSPHGYTF,TGTGCCAGCAGTTTATCGGGCAGCCCCCATGGCTACACCTTC
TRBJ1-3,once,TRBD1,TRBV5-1,CASSLGDSSGNTIYF,TGCGCCAGCAGCTTGGGGGACAGCTCTGGAAACACCATATATTTT
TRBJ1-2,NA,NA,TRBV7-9,CASSLGGALNYGYTF,TGTGCCAGCAGCTTAGGGGGGGCCCTTAACTATGGCTACACCTTC
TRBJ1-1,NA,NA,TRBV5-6,CASSLLQVSFEAFF,TGTGCCAGCAGCTTGTTACAAGTCTCTTTTGAAGCTTTCTTT
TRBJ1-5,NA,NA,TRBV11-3,CASSLRLVVRSNQPQHF,TGTGCCAGCAGCTTAAGGTTGGTGGTTCGCAGCAATCAGCCCCAGCATTTT
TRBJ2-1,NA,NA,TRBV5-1,CASSLDGYNEQFF,TGCGCCAGCAGCTTGGATGGATACAATGAGCAGTTCTTC
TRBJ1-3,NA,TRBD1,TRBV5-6,CASSGGTGAGNTIYF,TGTGCCAGCAGCGGAGGGACAGGGGCTGGAAACACCATATATTTT
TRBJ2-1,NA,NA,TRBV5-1,CASSNGGPYNEQFF,TGCGCCAGCAGCAACGGGGGACCCTACAATGAGCAGTTCTTC
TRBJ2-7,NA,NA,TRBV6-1,CASVQGGEQYF,TGTGCCAGCGTTCAAGGGGGAGAGCAGTACTTC
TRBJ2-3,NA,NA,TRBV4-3,CASSPLGSTDTQYF,TGCGCCAGCAGCCCGCTAGGGTCCACAGATACGCAGTATTTT
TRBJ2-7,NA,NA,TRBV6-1,CASSEVDYEQYF,TGTGCCAGCAGTGAGGTCGACTACGAGCAGTACTTC
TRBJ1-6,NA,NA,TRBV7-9,CASSPSTANSPLHF,TGTGCCAGCAGCCCCAGCACGGCTAATTCACCCCTCCACTTT
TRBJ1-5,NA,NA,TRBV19,CASSGPGGARNQPQHF,TGTGCCAGTAGTGGCCCGGGGGGCGCCCGGAATCAGCCCCAGCATTTT
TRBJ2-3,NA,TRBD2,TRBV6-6,CASSYLRGGTDTQYF,TGTGCCAGCAGTTACTTGCGGGGGGGCACAGATACGCAGTATTTT
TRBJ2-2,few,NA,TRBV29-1,CSVEDARTPGELFF,TGCAGCGTTGAAGATGCCCGAACGCCCGGGGAGCTGTTTTTT
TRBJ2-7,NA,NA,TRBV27,CASSDTSWAYEQYF,TGTGCCAGCAGCGACACGTCCTGGGCCTACGAGCAGTACTTC
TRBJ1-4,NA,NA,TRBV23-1,CASSPEGSYATNEKLFF,TGCGCCAGCAGCCCCGAAGGGAGTTATGCAACTAATGAAAAACTGTTTTTT
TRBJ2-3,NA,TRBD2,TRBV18,CASSPRTRSTDTQYF,TGTGCCAGCTCACCCCGGACTAGAAGCACAGATACGCAGTATTTT
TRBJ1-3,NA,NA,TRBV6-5,CASSPTAISGNTIYF,TGTGCCAGCAGTCCGACAGCGATCTCTGGAAACACCATATATTTT
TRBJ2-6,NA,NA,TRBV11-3,CASSLESSNGANVLTF,TGTGCCAGCAGCTTGGAGTCTAGCAATGGGGCCAACGTCCTGACTTTC
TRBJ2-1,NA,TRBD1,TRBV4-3,CASSGGDRGTYNEQFF,TGCGCCAGCAGCGGGGGGGACAGGGGGACGTACAATGAGCAGTTCTTC
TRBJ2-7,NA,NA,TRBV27,CASTTLRDGDYEQYF,TGTGCCAGCACCACCCTCCGGGACGGTGATTACGAGCAGTACTTC
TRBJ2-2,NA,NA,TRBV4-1,CASSHHSGANTGELFF,TGCGCCAGCAGCCACCATAGCGGCGCGAACACCGGGGAGCTGTTTTTT
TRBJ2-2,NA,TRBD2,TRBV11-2,CASSVLAGGTGELFF,TGTGCCAGCAGCGTACTAGCGGGGGGCACCGGGGAGCTGTTTTTT
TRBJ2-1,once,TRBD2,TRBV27,CASSSHWGTTYNEQFF,TGTGCCAGCAGCTCTCATTGGGGGACTACCTACAATGAGCAGTTCTTC
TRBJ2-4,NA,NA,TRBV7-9,CASSLVVGRENIQYF,TGTGCCAGCAGCTTAGTCGTAGGGCGGGAAAACATTCAGTACTTC
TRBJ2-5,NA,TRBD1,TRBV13,CASSLQGKETQYF,TGTGCCAGCAGCCTACAGGGGAAGGAGACCCAGTACTTC
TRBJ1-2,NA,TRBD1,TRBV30,CAWRAGGAHYGYTF,TGTGCCTGGAGGGCAGGGGGCGCTCACTATGGCTACACCTTC
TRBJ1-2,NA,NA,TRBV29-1,CSVAENYGYTF,TGCAGCGTGGCGGAGAACTATGGCTACACCTTC
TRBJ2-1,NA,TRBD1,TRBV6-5,CASSYGTGGYNEQFF,TGTGCCAGCAGTTACGGGACAGGGGGGTACAATGAGCAGTTCTTC
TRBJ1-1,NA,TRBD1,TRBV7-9,CASSSTGGNTEAFF,TGTGCCAGCAGCTCGACAGGGGGCAACACTGAAGCTTTCTTT
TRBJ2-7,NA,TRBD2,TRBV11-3,CASSKTSGGTYEQYF,TGTGCCAGCAGCAAAACTAGCGGGGGGACCTACGAGCAGTACTTC